This is a list of T cell receptor beta chains from one sample in a study of glioma-infiltrating T cells. One entry per CDR3 protein results from TCRdb running MiXCR on the multiplex PCR reads. The sample includes about 140,000 distinct CDR3 sequences, about two fifths of them seen just once. Sequencing was performed on glioma tissue, nonneoplastic brain tissue, or PBMCs (not recorded which). All receptors derive from a human donor with low-grade glioma or glioblastoma, undergoing nonglioma brain surgery, or in good health (not recorded which). CDR3s include the opening cysteine and the closing phenylalanine or tryptophan. D genes are given only for firm matches. A clone size is listed for some rows: how often the clone was seen (once, few, many), or a class if it is expanded.

v_gene,j_gene,abundance,d_gene,CDR3nt,CDR3aa
TRBV6-1,TRBJ2-1,few,TRBD2,TGTGCCAGCAGAGAAACTAGCGGGGGCAATGAGCAGTTCTTC,CASRETSGGNEQFF
TRBV6-1,TRBJ2-7,few,.,TGTGCCAGCAGAATTAGGAGCGAGCAGTACTTC,CASRIRSEQYF
TRBV6-1,TRBJ2-7,.,TRBD2,TGTGCCAGCAGTTCTAGCGGAGGGCCCTACGAGCAGTACTTC,CASSSSGGPYEQYF
TRBV28,TRBJ1-2,few,.,TGTGCCAGCAGTTTGGACGGTAACTATGGCTACACCTTC,CASSLDGNYGYTF
TRBV20-1,TRBJ2-7,.,TRBD2,TGCAGTGCTGAGGTTGGGGGGGACGAGCAGTACTTC,CSAEVGGDEQYF
TRBV6-2/TRBV6-3,TRBJ1-1,.,TRBD1,TGCGCCAGCAGTGGGGGACAGGGGACTGAAGCTTTCTTT,CASSGGQGTEAFF
TRBV7-2,TRBJ2-7,.,TRBD2,TGTGCCAGCAGCTTAGTTCTAGCGGGAGAAAAGTACTTC,CASSLVLAGEKYF
TRBV5-1,TRBJ2-2,.,TRBD2,TGCGCCAGCAGCTTGGGGCTAGCGGCGAACACCGGGGAGCTGTTTTTT,CASSLGLAANTGELFF
TRBV20-1,TRBJ2-3,few,.,TGCAGTGCTAGAGCCCCGGGAGATACGCAGTATTTT,CSARAPGDTQYF
TRBV19,TRBJ1-1,once,.,TGTGCCAGTAAAACGACAGAGACTGAAGCTTTCTTT,CASKTTETEAFF
TRBV2,TRBJ1-1,.,TRBD1,TGTGCCAGCAGCACCGGGACAGAATACACTGAAGCTTTCTTT,CASSTGTEYTEAFF
TRBV6-1,TRBJ2-1,few,TRBD2,TGTGCCAGCAGGCCACTAGCGGGGGTGAATGAGCAGTTCTTC,CASRPLAGVNEQFF
TRBV19,TRBJ2-7,.,.,TGTGCCAGTAGTAGTGCAATCTCCTACGAGCAGTACTTC,CASSSAISYEQYF
TRBV4-3,TRBJ1-1,.,.,TGCGCCAGCAGCCAAGATCGAGTGGTACGGGGGGAAGCTTTCTTT,CASSQDRVVRGEAFF
TRBV4-2,TRBJ2-5,.,.,TGTGCCAGCAGCTACGCGCCACACAGCCAAGAGACCCAGTACTTC,CASSYAPHSQETQYF
TRBV28,TRBJ1-2,.,TRBD1,TGTGCCAGCAGTGCAGGGGGCAGAGCTAACTATGGCTACACCTTC,CASSAGGRANYGYTF
TRBV20-1,TRBJ1-2,few,.,TGCAGTGCTAGAGTTAGGGGGATCTATGGCTACACCTTC,CSARVRGIYGYTF
TRBV20-1,TRBJ2-2,once,TRBD1,TGCAGTGCCAGGAGACCGGGACAGTCAAACACCGGGGAGTTGTTTTTT,CSARRPGQSNTGELFF
TRBV6-6,TRBJ1-1,.,TRBD1,TGTGCCAGCGCCCGGGACAGTAACACTGAAGCTTTCTTT,CASARDSNTEAFF
TRBV11-1,TRBJ1-1,few,.,TGTGCCTCCCGGAGGGGGTCGGAAGCTTTCTTT,CASRRGSEAFF
TRBV12-5,TRBJ2-5,once,.,TGTGGTAGTGGTTCTTACGGTCGGGGGGAGACCCAGTACTTC,CGSGSYGRGETQYF
TRBV20-1,TRBJ1-5,.,TRBD1,TGCAGTGCTGGCAGGGGGCCCACGGATCAGCCCCAGCATTTT,CSAGRGPTDQPQHF
TRBV28,TRBJ2-1,.,.,TGTGCCAGCAGTCTCCGCGGATGGGAGCAGTTCTTC,CASSLRGWEQFF
TRBV6-1,TRBJ2-3,.,TRBD2,TGTGCCAGCAGTCAGACTAGCGGGGCTAGCACAGATACGCAGTATTTT,CASSQTSGASTDTQYF
TRBV5-4,TRBJ2-7,.,TRBD1,TGTGCCAGCACTCTAGACAGGGGCTCCGAGCAGTACTTC,CASTLDRGSEQYF
TRBV4-1,TRBJ2-5,.,.,TGCGCCAGCAGCCAAGCAGGGCGAGATACCCAGTACTTC,CASSQAGRDTQYF
TRBV28,TRBJ2-7,few,.,TGTGCCAGCAGCCAACTAGTCTCCTACGAGCAGTACTTC,CASSQLVSYEQYF
TRBV6-5,TRBJ2-7,.,.,TGTGCCAGCAGTTGGACGGGACATGGCTACGAGCAGTACTTC,CASSWTGHGYEQYF
TRBV28,TRBJ2-5,.,.,TGTGCCAGCAGTTACTCGAACAAAGAGACCCAGTACTTC,CASSYSNKETQYF
TRBV6-1,TRBJ2-7,many,.,TGTGCCAGCAGTGAAGCGGCATCCGAGCAGTACTTC,CASSEAASEQYF
TRBV25-1,TRBJ1-5,.,.,TGTGCCAGCAGTGATAGGAAAAGGGGACGGAGCAATCAGCCCCAGCATTTT,CASSDRKRGRSNQPQHF
TRBV15,TRBJ2-3,.,.,TGTGCCACCAGCAGAGATGGGGGGGCCGGGGATACGCAGTATTTT,CATSRDGGAGDTQYF
TRBV11-3,TRBJ2-5,few,.,TGTGCCAGCAGCCCGGATGGGCTGGTGACCCAGTACTTC,CASSPDGLVTQYF
TRBV4-3,TRBJ2-3,few,.,TGCGCCAGCAGCCAAGAACTCCTAAGCACAGATACGCAGTATTTT,CASSQELLSTDTQYF
TRBV28,TRBJ2-7,.,TRBD2,TGTGCCAGCAGCACGGGACTAGCGGGGGACCCGCGGTACTTC,CASSTGLAGDPRYF
TRBV6-1,TRBJ1-6,medium-sized,.,TGTGCCAGCAGTGGGACAGAAAATTCACCCCTCCACTTT,CASSGTENSPLHF
TRBV20-1,TRBJ2-5,.,TRBD2,TGCAGTGCTTGGAGCGGGGCAGAGACCCAGTACTTC,CSAWSGAETQYF
TRBV27,TRBJ2-1,.,.,TGTGCCAGCAGTTCGACGTACAATGAGAAGTTCTTC,CASSSTYNEKFF
TRBV6-6,TRBJ1-1,.,.,TGTGCCAGCAGTTACTCTTCGTCTGGTGAAGCTTTCTTT,CASSYSSSGEAFF
TRBV6-1,TRBJ1-5,few,.,TGCGCCAGCAGTGCAGGAAATGTTCAGCCCCAGCATTTT,CASSAGNVQPQHF
TRBV28,TRBJ2-7,.,.,TGTGCCAGCAGTGTCAGCGAGTCTGAGCAGTACTTC,CASSVSESEQYF
TRBV28,TRBJ2-7,few,.,TGTGCCAGCAGCGTCAGGGGGGACTACGAGCAGTACTTC,CASSVRGDYEQYF
TRBV6-1,TRBJ2-5,few,TRBD1,TGTGCCAGCAGTGAAGGGGGAGGACAGGGGCGAGAGACCCAGTACTTC,CASSEGGGQGRETQYF
TRBV7-2,TRBJ1-5,.,.,TGTGCCAGCAGCTTAGATCGCCCGTTGGGGCCCCAGCATTTT,CASSLDRPLGPQHF
TRBV18,TRBJ1-1,.,.,TGTGCCAGCTCACCGCGAGGACGAACTGAAGCTTTCTTT,CASSPRGRTEAFF
TRBV6-1,TRBJ1-1,few,.,TGTGCCAGCAGTGAACCCCCCGCTGAAGCTTTCTTT,CASSEPPAEAFF
TRBV6-1,TRBJ1-2,many,.,TGTGCCAGCAGTGAACAGCCGAGGGGGTCTAACTATGGCTACACCTTC,CASSEQPRGSNYGYTF
TRBV20-1,TRBJ2-5,.,.,TGCAGTGCTAGACAGGGTAGGGGGGTGGAGACCCAGTACTTC,CSARQGRGVETQYF
TRBV10-3,TRBJ1-2,.,.,TGTGCCATCAGTGAGTCGGGAAGTCGAGGCAACGGCTACACCTTC,CAISESGSRGNGYTF
TRBV11-2,TRBJ1-1,.,.,TGTGCCAGCAGCTTACGAGGGGCCACTCAGTACGCTGAAGCTTTCTTT,CASSLRGATQYAEAFF
TRBV20-1,TRBJ1-2,.,.,TGCAGTGCTACACAGGGAGTAATCTATGGCTACACCTTC,CSATQGVIYGYTF
TRBV10-1,TRBJ2-7,.,.,TGCGCCAGCAGTGAGTCCCACACACGGGACGAGCAGTACTTC,CASSESHTRDEQYF
TRBV7-9,TRBJ2-1,.,.,TGTGCCAGCAGCTCACAGAAGCAGTTCTTC,CASSSQKQFF
TRBV27,TRBJ1-5,.,.,TGTGCCAGCAGTTTACGGGAGGTGGACAATGAGCCCCAGCATTTT,CASSLREVDNEPQHF
TRBV6-6,TRBJ1-1,few,.,TGTGCCAGCAGTTACTCGGTGAGGGAAGGAGGGAACACTGAAGCTTTCTTT,CASSYSVREGGNTEAFF
TRBV15,TRBJ2-3,few,.,TGTGCCACCAGCATAGGAGACCTAGCTTTAAGCACAGATACGCAGTATTTT,CATSIGDLALSTDTQYF
TRBV7-2,TRBJ2-1,.,TRBD1,TGTGCCAGCAGCCCGGGACAGGTAAACAATGAGCAGTTCTTC,CASSPGQVNNEQFF
TRBV27,TRBJ1-5,.,TRBD1,TGTGCCAGCAGTATCGCCCGACAGGGTACGCAGCCCCAGCATTTT,CASSIARQGTQPQHF
TRBV27,TRBJ2-2,.,TRBD2,TGTGCCAGCAGGACTAGCGGCACCGGGGAGCTGTTTTTT,CASRTSGTGELFF